This TCR beta chain emerged from a study of Ad26.COV2.S vaccination and SARS-CoV-2 variants. The CDR3 runs 16 residues. V dropped 0 bases and J dropped 9; count of bases not matched to a gene: 10. The germline V gene has CDR1 MGHRA and CDR2 YSYEKL. Treatment reported: approximately 18 received Ad26.COV2.S at low or high dose, single or two shots; 5 received placebo; per-sample allocation not given. At day 63 after the first vaccine or placebo injection, samples were drawn. The data were produced by immunoSEQ multiplex PCR, yet TCRdb's version contains in-frame clones alone and is incomplete. This table holds about 460,000 clones, 89% found once.

V usage is TRBV4-1 and J usage is TRBJ2-1; 8 nucleotides align to TRBD2. The sequence was collected from a person between 18 and 65 years old who received the Ad26.COV2.S COVID-19 vaccine or a placebo. The material sequenced was peripheral blood, taken in a trial of Ad26.COV2.S vaccine versus placebo. The CDR3 here is CASSQDTASGWGEQFF. CDR3 DNA sequence: TGCGCCAGCAGCCAAGATACCGCTAGCGGGTGGGGTGAGCAGTTCTTC.